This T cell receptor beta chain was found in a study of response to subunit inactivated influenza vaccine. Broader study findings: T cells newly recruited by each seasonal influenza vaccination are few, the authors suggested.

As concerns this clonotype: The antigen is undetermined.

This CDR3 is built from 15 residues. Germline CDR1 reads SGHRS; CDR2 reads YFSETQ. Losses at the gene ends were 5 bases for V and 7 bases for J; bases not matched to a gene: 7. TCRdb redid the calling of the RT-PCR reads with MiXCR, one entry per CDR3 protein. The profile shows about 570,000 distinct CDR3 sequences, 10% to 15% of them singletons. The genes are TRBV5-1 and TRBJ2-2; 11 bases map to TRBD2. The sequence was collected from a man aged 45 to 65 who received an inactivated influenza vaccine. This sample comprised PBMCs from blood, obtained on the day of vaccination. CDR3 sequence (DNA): TGCGCCAGCAGTAAACTAGCGGGAGACGTCGGGGAGCTGTTTTTT. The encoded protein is CASSKLAGDVGELFF.